This T cell receptor (beta chain) was sequenced in a study of patients and donors after allogeneic stem cell transplantation. This clonotype was recorded a few times. Germline V gene sequence: CDR1 MNHEY, CDR2 SVGEGT. The CDR3 runs 13 residues. V lost 2 bases to trimming and J lost 7 bases; unmatched junction nucleotides: 0. TCRdb independently ran MiXCR on the RT-PCR reads; one entry per CDR3 protein. The sample lists approximately 430,000 distinct CDR3 sequences, roughly 17% occurring once. What was sequenced was blood, either unsorted or a sorted T cell fraction (not recorded which). The TCR was taken from a human donor who was either an allogeneic HSCT recipient or a stem cell or donor lymphocyte infusion donor (not recorded which). It is not recorded whose cells these are; they may come from a transplant donor. The V and J genes are TRBV6-2 or TRBV6-3 and TRBJ2-1, with 9 bases matching TRBD1. The CDR3 loop reads CASSYGQGNEQFF. The CDR3 bases are TGTGCCAGCAGTTACGGACAGGGGAATGAGCAGTTCTTC.